This T cell receptor (beta chain) is drawn from a study of T-cell reconstitution after alpha-beta-depleted transplantation in children (dated by TCRdb to between 2015 and 2016). Background on the whole study: Using TCR repertoire profiling, the study followed T-cell immune reconstitution in a quantitative way in children after TCRalphabeta/CD19-depleted allogeneic hematopoietic cell transplantation.

Per the publication, the treatment or condition label means: allogeneic hematopoietic cell transplantation with graft depleted of TCRalphabeta T cells and CD19 B cells. Transplant recipients were children who received TCRalphabeta/CD19-depleted allogeneic hematopoietic cell grafts. To prepare the library, PCR was applied. Sequencing instrument: Illumina HiSeq 2500. TCR library preparation used molecular barcoding, with unique molecular identifiers applied to normalize quantification of the TCRbeta repertoire. In-frame beta chains were kept once TCRdb had trimmed the public reads at Q25 with fastp and called clones with MiXCR. Identical CDR3 protein sequences are pooled into one entry, listed with their most common genes and DNA. Counted in this sample were hundreds of thousands of distinct CDR3 sequences; roughly 8.3% of them appeared once. 35% of the sample belongs to the ten largest clones. At the junction V is shortened by 3 bases and J by 7 bases; bases outside the gene matches: 3. CDR1 KGHSH and CDR2 LQKENI were looked up in the germline V gene. The CDR3 sequence holds 13 residues, the cysteine and phenylalanine included. The DNA shown is the 39-base CDR3, in frame from base 1.

What the study reported, not specific to this receptor: Over subsequent months, a decline in hyperexpanded clone frequencies was noted, and after one year, T-cell counts and TCRbeta diversity were mostly ascribed to newly produced T cells. In some patients, the high TCRbeta diversity seen at day 60 was put down to recipient T cells and intrathymic progenitors that had survived conditioning. About two months after transplant, the apparently early recovery of alphabetaT-cell counts reportedly depended on just several hundred clones that had expanded rapidly and came from non-depleted graft cells.

This clonotype turned up a few times. The antigen it recognizes is unknown. No base quality values were provided; no much bigger clone lies one nucleotide off. The clonotype originates from a male patient between 2 and 10 years old who had a stem cell transplant for acute myeloid leukemia, so the T cells may come from the graft donor. Material: PBMCs, mostly from graft donor cells, obtained 360 days after TCRalphabeta/CD19-depleted stem cell transplant. The V and J genes are TRBV18 and TRBJ2-7, and 10 junctional nucleotides match TRBD1. The CDR3 region: CASSPGQGFEQYF. At the DNA level, the sequence is TGTGCCAGCTCACCGGGACAGGGGTTTGAGCAGTACTTC.